Presented here are 14 T cell receptor beta chains from one specimen sequenced in a study of blood T cells in healthy people across ages. It was with a sample-barcoded 5' primer and a J-beta primer mix that a second PCR of roughly 7 to 12 cycles was run. From the 5' RACE reads, TCRdb called clonotypes with MiXCR, one entry per CDR3 protein. Of 1.6 million or so distinct CDR3 sequences in the sample, 34% are singletons; the top ten hold 10% to 12%. The sequenced sample consisted of blood. These receptors originate from a woman aged 25 to 39 in good health.

Details on this clonotype: Mismatch with germline at one junction end may stem from a read error. The chain employs TRBV7-9 and TRBJ1-1; 9 bases line up with TRBD1. The germline V gene encodes CDR1 SEHNR and CDR2 FQNEAQ (reference sequence). This CDR3 comprises 17 residues. The DNA of the CDR3 is TGTGCCAGCGGCTTATCCGGGACAGGGAAGATGAACACTGAAGCTTTCTTT. It specifies CASGLSGTGKMNTEAFF.

V gene TRBV4-1 combines with J gene TRBJ1-4, with TRBD1 as a possible D gene (5 bases). The CDR3 is 19 residues long. The germline V gene encodes CDR1 MGHRA and CDR2 YSYEKL. V was cut by 0 bases and J by 0 bases, with 17 bases left in between. The CDR3 coding sequence is TGCGCCAGCAGCCAAGATCTGAGGGGCAGCCTGGCAACTAATGAAAAACTGTTTTTT. Protein sequence: CASSQDLRGSLATNEKLFF.

This clonotype has only a few counts. The J gene is TRBJ1-5, the V gene TRBV6-2 or TRBV6-3, with 7 bases fitting TRBD1. Germline-derived CDR1 and CDR2 are MNHEY and SVGEGT. The CDR3 has 16 residues. Trimming removed 6 bases from V and 4 bases from J; junction bases left unmatched: 12. The CDR3: CASRRTDRTTNQPQHF. In DNA, the CDR3 is TGTGCCAGCAGGCGGACGGACAGGACCACTAATCAGCCCCAGCATTTT.

This clonotype occurred a few times. V and J are TRBV7-3 and TRBJ1-1; D may be TRBD1 (6 bases). Trimming stripped 4 bases from V and 8 bases from J, with 11 bases between. Germline CDR1 and CDR2: SGHTA and FQGTGA. The CDR3 is 12 residues long. The CDR3 nucleotides read TGTGCCAGCAGCTCTGCAACAGGGGAAGCTTTCTTT. It encodes CASSSATGEAFF.

This clonotype was found a few times. This chain connects TRBV27 to TRBJ2-6; D not resolved. The V gene lost 3 bases and the J gene lost 8 bases, with 8 bases spanning the gap. CDR3 length: 13 residues. The V gene's germline CDR1 is MNHEY and CDR2 SMNVEV (reference sequence). CDR3 DNA: TGTGCCAGCAGTTTCTCAGGCCCCAACGTCCTGACTTTC. Translation: CASSFSGPNVLTF.

The gene calls are TRBV9 and TRBJ1-1, with D possibly TRBD1 on 6 matching bases. The CDR3 is 15 residues long. Trimming stripped 3 bases from V and 0 bases from J, with 12 bases between. CDR1 is SGDLS and CDR2 is YYNGEE in the germline V gene. DNA of the CDR3: TGTGCCAGCAGCGAGGGGGACAAACTGAACACTGAAGCTTTCTTT. Translating gives CASSEGDKLNTEAFF.

This rearrangement joins TRBV5-6 to TRBJ1-2; TRBD1 matches at 8 bases. This CDR3 is built from 15 residues. V shed 4 bases, J shed 8 bases, and the junction held 13 bases outside the gene matches. CDR1 is SGHDT, CDR2 YYEEEE, per germline. The CDR3 loop reads CASSRHPRGQSGYTF. CDR3 bases: TGTGCCAGCAGCCGACACCCCAGGGGGCAAAGCGGCTACACCTTC. Drawing the rest from reference TRBV5-6 and TRBJ1-2, the complete variable domain is DAGVTQSPTHLIKTRGQQVTLRCSPKSGHDTVSWYQQALGQGPQFIFQYYEEEERQRGNFPDRFSGHQFPNYSSELNVNALLLGDSALYLCASSRHPRGQSGYTFGSGTRLTVV.

This clonotype was observed a handful of times. The gene calls are TRBV30 and TRBJ2-3; D unclear. The CDR3 runs to 16 residues. Germline CDR1 reads GTSNPN; CDR2 reads SVGIG (reference sequence). The ends were cut back, 4 bases at V and 4 bases at J, with 21 bases in the middle. In DNA, the CDR3 is TGTGCCTGGATCAAAGCCCCCTTGGATACGGCAGATACGCAGTATTTT. Protein sequence: CAWIKAPLDTADTQYF. The whole variable domain, filled in from reference TRBV30 and TRBJ2-3, reads SQTIHQWPATLVQPVGSPLSLECTVEGTSNPNLYWYRQAAGRGLQLLFYSVGIGQISSEVPQNLSASRPQDRQFILSSKKLLLSDSGFYLCAWIKAPLDTADTQYFGPGTRLTVL.

The J gene is TRBJ1-6, the V gene TRBV20-1, with D tentatively TRBD1 (6 bases). The V end lost 0 bases, the J end lost 7 bases, and 13 bases lay between the germline ends. The CDR3 is 15 amino acids. In germline, CDR1 is DFQATT, CDR2 SNEGSKA (reference sequence). Written as DNA, the CDR3 is TGCAGTGCTAGAGAAACAGGGAGGATCAATTCACCCCTCCACTTT. Translated: CSARETGRINSPLHF.

A word on this clonotype: A read error is possible here, since a much larger clone lies one base away. CDR3 DNA: TGTGCCAGCAGTCGTAGCGGGAGCTACTACGAGCAGTACTTC. It translates to CASSRSGSYYEQYF. The chain employs TRBV27 and TRBJ2-7, with 9 bases that match TRBD2. J gave up 3 bases and V 5 bases, and 5 bases lay outside the gene matches. Per the germline V gene, CDR1 is MNHEY and CDR2 is SMNVEV (reference sequence). CDR3 length: 14 residues.

As for this clonotype: A much larger clonotype is one base distant, so this may be a read error. The chain joins TRBV20-1 to TRBJ2-7, with D hard to call. Looked up from germline, CDR1 is DFQATT and CDR2 is SNEGSKA (reference sequence). This CDR3 spans 14 amino acids. V gave up 0 bases and J gave up 1 base, with 10 bases separating them. The CDR3 nucleotides are TGCAGTGCTAGAGATTTCACAGTTTCCTACGAGCAGTACTTC. Translation gives CSARDFTVSYEQYF.

CDR3 in amino acids: CAISETPNYGYTF. The CDR3 DNA is TGTGCCATCAGTGAGACACCAAACTATGGCTACACCTTC. The V and J genes are TRBV10-3 and TRBJ1-2; no clear D. V shed 2 bases and J shed 2 bases, with 6 bases lying between them. The CDR3 runs 13 residues. Per the germline V gene, CDR1 is ENHRY and CDR2 is SYGVKD.

This clonotype was seen only a few times. V usage is TRBV10-3 and J usage is TRBJ1-1, with 9 nucleotides matching TRBD1. V lost 10 bases, J lost 5 bases, and 11 bases stayed unmatched. In germline, CDR1 is ENHRY, CDR2 SYGVKD. The CDR3 spans 14 residues. Written as DNA, the CDR3 is TGTGCCACCTACGGTGGACAGGGGAGGACTGAAGCTTTCTTT. Protein product: CATYGGQGRTEAFF.

The chain employs TRBV30 and TRBJ2-5; TRBD2 is a possible D gene (6 bases). V was clipped by 1 base and J by 4 bases, with 19 bases between them. The CDR3 totals 16 residues. In germline, CDR1 is GTSNPN, CDR2 SVGIG (reference sequence). The CDR3 here is CAWSAYFGGSSETQYF. Written as DNA, the CDR3 is TGTGCCTGGAGTGCTTATTTTGGGGGGTCGTCAGAGACCCAGTACTTC. The variable domain in full, with the rest retrieved from reference TRBV30 and TRBJ2-5, is SQTIHQWPATLVQPVGSPLSLECTVEGTSNPNLYWYRQAAGRGLQLLFYSVGIGQISSEVPQNLSASRPQDRQFILSSKKLLLSDSGFYLCAWSAYFGGSSETQYFGPGTRLLVL.